The text below deals with one T cell receptor beta chain. Its antigen specificity is not known. No per-base quality is available; no much larger clone lies one base away. The data originate from a study of OX40 agonist ivuxolimab in advanced cancers. For context, the study as a whole: The costimulatory receptor OX40 (CD134) was targeted by ivuxolimab, a fully human IgG2 agonistic monoclonal antibody. Intravenous ivuxolimab was administered to patients every 2 weeks at six dose levels: 0.01, 0.1, 0.3, 1.5, 3 and 10 mg/kg. Of the roughly 51 dose-escalation patients, hepatocellular carcinoma was present in about 20, melanoma in around 15, renal cell carcinoma in 9 and head and neck cancer in 9. Patients were allowed to have had prior anti-PD-1, anti-PD-L1 or anti-CTLA-4 therapy, and around 40% of the dose-escalation patients had previously received checkpoint inhibitors. Three dose-escalation patients achieved partial responses, one with hepatocellular carcinoma and two with cutaneous melanoma. In the dose-escalation cohort, nearly 85% of patients were male, and the mean age was 60 years with a range of roughly 20 to 79. The paper describes the monotherapy dose-escalation part (N of about 52 patients) of the phase I trial of ivuxolimab. The point of sequencing TCRbeta in the periphery was to test whether ivuxolimab changed TCR sequence diversity and drove clonal T-cell expansion.

According to the germline V gene, CDR1 reads SNHLY and CDR2 reads FYNNEI. There are 15 amino acids in the CDR3, from cysteine to phenylalanine inclusive. Solely the CDR3 DNA is kept, with 45 bases framed from the first base. The V and J ends are trimmed by 4 bases and 0 bases, leaving 13 bases between them. Study-wide findings and limitations: Antigen specificity was not determined for the clonally expanded peripheral T cells. Low levels of normalized T-cell clonal expansion were also seen in some patients who did not respond. At doses of 0.1 to 3.0 mg/kg, clonal expansion of both CD4+ and CD8+ blood T cells was observed from baseline to week 6. In the 0.1-3.0 mg/kg groups, partial responders had among the lowest normalized peripheral clonal expansion, particularly in CD8+ T cells. After ivuxolimab, CD8+ T cells had more expanded clones than CD4+ T cells on average.

The trial excluded patients who had a history of autoimmune disease or were on systemic immunosuppression. Peripheral blood for TCR sequencing was collected from all dose cohorts at baseline, on cycle 4 day 1, and on cycle 7 day 1. Samples were obtained from an open-label, multicenter, first-in-human phase I dose-escalation trial of ivuxolimab. Adults with locally advanced or metastatic melanoma, renal cell carcinoma, hepatocellular carcinoma or head and neck squamous cell carcinoma were enrolled in the trial. Before TCR sequencing, CD4+ and CD8+ T cells were separately sorted from peripheral blood. Genomic DNA was extracted from sorted cells for sequencing of the TCRbeta CDR3 region. The immunoSEQ Assay was used for sequencing of TCRbeta CDR3 regions. The clones in this table, taken by TCRdb from immuneACCESS, are in-frame only. Not every clone is retained; where verified, under half of the shortfall comes from an unresolved V gene, and the cause of the rest is unknown. The sample table shows about 74,000 clones, and 80% to 95% are seen once. The ten largest account for more than 4.5% of the sample.

This sequence was found in an adult with an advanced solid tumor such as melanoma, head and neck, liver or kidney cancer. Recombination joined TRBV2 with TRBJ2-7; TRBD2 is a possible D gene, resting on 6 matching bases. The sample in question was CD4+ or CD8+ T cells sorted from blood, obtained in a trial of the OX40 agonist ivuxolimab. In nucleotide form, the sequence is TGTGCCAGCAGTGGCATCCGGGACTCCTCCTACGAGCAGTACTTC. This encodes CASSGIRDSSYEQYF.